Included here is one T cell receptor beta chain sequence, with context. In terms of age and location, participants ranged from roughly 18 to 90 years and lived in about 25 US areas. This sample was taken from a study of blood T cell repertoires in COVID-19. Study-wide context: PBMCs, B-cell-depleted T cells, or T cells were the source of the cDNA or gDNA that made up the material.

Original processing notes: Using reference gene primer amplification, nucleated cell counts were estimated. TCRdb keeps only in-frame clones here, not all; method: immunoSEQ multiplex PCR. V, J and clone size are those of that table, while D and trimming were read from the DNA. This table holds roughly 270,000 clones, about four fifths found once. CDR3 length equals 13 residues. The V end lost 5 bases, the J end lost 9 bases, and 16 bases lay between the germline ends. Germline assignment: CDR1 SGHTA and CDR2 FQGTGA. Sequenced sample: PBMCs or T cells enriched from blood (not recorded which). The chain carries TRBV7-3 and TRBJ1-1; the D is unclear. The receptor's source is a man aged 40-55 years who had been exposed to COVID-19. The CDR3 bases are TGTGCCAGCAGCCAAAACGGGGTTCGACAAGCTTTCTTT. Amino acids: CASSQNGVRQAFF.